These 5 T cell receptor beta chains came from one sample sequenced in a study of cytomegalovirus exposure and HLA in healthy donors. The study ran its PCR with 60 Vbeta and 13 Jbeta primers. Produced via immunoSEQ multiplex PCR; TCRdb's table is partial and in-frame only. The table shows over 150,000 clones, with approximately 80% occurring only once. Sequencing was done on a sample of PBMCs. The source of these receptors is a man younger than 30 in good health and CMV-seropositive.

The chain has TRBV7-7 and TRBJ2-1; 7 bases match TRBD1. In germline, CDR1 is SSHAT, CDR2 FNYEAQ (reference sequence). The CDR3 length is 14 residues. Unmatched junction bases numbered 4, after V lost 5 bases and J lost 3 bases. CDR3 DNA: TGTGCCAGCAGCCCGGGACAGTACTACAATGAGCAGTTCTTC. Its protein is CASSPGQYYNEQFF.

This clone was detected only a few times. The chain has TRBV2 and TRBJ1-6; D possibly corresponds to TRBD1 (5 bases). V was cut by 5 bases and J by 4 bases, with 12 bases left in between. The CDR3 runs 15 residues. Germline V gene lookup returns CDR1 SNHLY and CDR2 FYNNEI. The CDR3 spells CASSTDSTYNSPLHF. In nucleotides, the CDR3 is TGTGCCAGCAGTACAGACAGTACTTATAATTCACCCCTCCACTTT.

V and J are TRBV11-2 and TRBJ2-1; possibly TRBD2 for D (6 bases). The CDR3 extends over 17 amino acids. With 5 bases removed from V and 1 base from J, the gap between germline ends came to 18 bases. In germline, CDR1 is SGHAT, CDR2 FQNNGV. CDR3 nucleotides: TGTGCCAGCAGCATTCCTCTGCGGGGCCAATCCTACAATGAGCAGTTCTTC. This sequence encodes CASSIPLRGQSYNEQFF.

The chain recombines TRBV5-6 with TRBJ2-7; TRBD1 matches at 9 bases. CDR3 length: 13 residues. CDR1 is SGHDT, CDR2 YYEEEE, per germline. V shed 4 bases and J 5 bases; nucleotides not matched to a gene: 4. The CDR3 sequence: CASSLQGAHEQYF. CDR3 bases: TGTGCCAGCAGCCTACAGGGGGCCCACGAGCAGTACTTC.

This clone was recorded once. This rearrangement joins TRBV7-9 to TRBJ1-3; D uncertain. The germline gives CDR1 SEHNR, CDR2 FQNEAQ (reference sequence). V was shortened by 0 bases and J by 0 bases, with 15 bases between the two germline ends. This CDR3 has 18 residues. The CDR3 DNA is TGTGCCAGCAGCTTAGCGCTGGAGACGGTGAGCTCTGGAAACACCATATATTTT. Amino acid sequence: CASSLALETVSSGNTIYF.